These 16 T cell receptor beta chains came from one sample sequenced in a study of T cell changes during pregnancy in multiple sclerosis. The table came from immunoSEQ multiplex PCR; TCRdb's copy has only in-frame clones and leaves some out. The sample carries approximately 89,000 clones, roughly 93% recorded once. Sequencing used peripheral blood, obtained in the third trimester of pregnancy. These receptors were collected from a female donor with multiple sclerosis, enrolled in a pregnancy study.

This clone has just one count. The chain joins TRBV7-9 to TRBJ2-5; 8 nucleotides agree with TRBD2. This CDR3 is 15 amino acids long. V was pared by 11 bases and J by 0 bases, with 11 bases of the junction left unmatched. CDR1 and CDR2 from the germline V gene are SEHNR and FQNEAQ (reference sequence). The CDR3 region is CAAGRAGEHQETQYF. CDR3 nucleotides: TGTGCCGCCGGAAGAGCGGGGGAACACCAAGAGACCCAGTACTTC.

The V and J genes are TRBV5-1 and TRBJ2-2; 8 bases line up with TRBD1. Germline CDR1 is SGHRS and CDR2 is YFSETQ. V trimming: 5 bases; J trimming: 1 base; junction bases outside the gene matches: 4. The CDR3 is made up of 15 amino acids. CDR3 bases: TGCGCCAGCAGGACCGGGACAGGGAACACCGGGGAGCTGTTTTTT. It codes for CASRTGTGNTGELFF.

The J gene is TRBJ1-1, the V gene TRBV27; 7 bases match TRBD1. Germline trimming cut 4 bases from V and 6 bases from J; bases unmatched to any gene: 8. The V gene's germline CDR1 is MNHEY and CDR2 SMNVEV (reference sequence). The CDR3 contains 14 residues. Here the CDR3 reads CASSWDSGLAEAFF. DNA of the CDR3: TGTGCCAGCAGTTGGGACAGTGGGTTGGCTGAAGCTTTCTTT.

This chain joins TRBV29-1 and TRBJ1-1, with D perhaps TRBD1 (5 bases). V lost 7 bases and J 4 bases, leaving 19 bases between the germline ends. The germline gives CDR1 SQVTM, CDR2 ANQGSEA. CDR3 length: 14 residues. The CDR3 nucleotides are TGCAGCGGGGGGACGCACGCCGGGGGCACTGAAGCTTTCTTT. This encodes CSGGTHAGGTEAFF.

The chain combines TRBV12-5 with TRBJ2-5; D uncertain. Germline V gives CDR1 LGHNT, CDR2 FRNRAP. The CDR3 is 13 residues long. Trimming left V 3 bases short and J 4 bases short, with 9 bases between. The CDR3 DNA is TGTGCTAGTGGTTTACAGCCCATAGAGACCCAGTACTTC. Translated: CASGLQPIETQYF.

This clone was counted a single time. The chain couples TRBV5-8 to TRBJ1-1; 11 nucleotides agree with TRBD1. J lost 5 bases, V lost 4 bases, and 4 bases had no gene match. The CDR3 is 14 amino acids. Germline values: CDR1 SGHTS, CDR2 YDEGEE. CDR3 region: CASSRDRGWTEAFF. The DNA of the CDR3 is TGTGCCAGCAGCCGGGACAGGGGGTGGACTGAAGCTTTCTTT.

This chain links TRBV7-2 with TRBJ1-1, with TRBD1 as a possible D gene (5 bases). Germline CDR1 reads SGHTA; CDR2 reads FQGNSA. The CDR3 is 18 amino acids. Trimming pared 4 bases from V and 5 bases from J, leaving 26 bases between. CDR3 nucleotide sequence: TGTGCCAGCAGCTACCGGGTAAAAGAACCGGGGAGGGGAACTGAAGCTTTCTTT. The encoded protein is CASSYRVKEPGRGTEAFF. Complete variable domain (other parts from reference TRBV7-2 and TRBJ1-1): GAGVSQSPSNKVTEKGKDVELRCDPISGHTALYWYRQSLGQGLEFLIYFQGNSAPDKSGLPSDRFSAERTGGSVSTLTIQRTQQEDSAVYLCASSYRVKEPGRGTEAFFGQGTRLTVV.

J is TRBJ1-1 and V is TRBV7-9; TRBD1 matches 11 bases. CDR1 is SEHNR, CDR2 FQNEAQ, per germline (reference sequence). V gave up 3 bases and J gave up 10 bases; unmatched junction bases: 4. The CDR3 runs to 13 residues. Here the CDR3 reads CASSLQGTGGAFF. CDR3 DNA sequence: TGTGCCAGCAGCTTGCAGGGGACAGGGGGAGCTTTCTTT.

J is TRBJ1-1 and V is TRBV15, with D possibly TRBD1 on 6 matching bases. CDR3 length: 15 residues. The germline V and J ends were trimmed by 4 bases and 0 bases, with 12 bases remaining between them. Looked up from germline, CDR1 is LNHNV and CDR2 is YYDKDF (reference sequence). CDR3 residues: CATSKHRVMNTEAFF. CDR3 coding DNA: TGTGCCACCAGCAAACACAGGGTCATGAACACTGAAGCTTTCTTT. The whole variable domain, filled in from reference TRBV15 and TRBJ1-1, reads DAMVIQNPRYQVTQFGKPVTLSCSQTLNHNVMYWYQQKSSQAPKLLFHYYDKDFNNEADTPDNFQSRRPNTSFCFLDIRSPGLGDTAMYLCATSKHRVMNTEAFFGQGTRLTVV.

This rearrangement joins TRBV5-8 to TRBJ2-4; no firm D call. Between the trimmed V and J ends, which lost 1 base and 1 base, there was a span of 9 bases. The length of the CDR3 is 15 residues. CDR1 SGHTS and CDR2 YDEGEE come from the germline V gene. CDR3 nucleotide sequence: TGTGCCAGCAGCTTGCCCGCGATGGCCAAAAACATTCAGTACTTC. It translates to CASSLPAMAKNIQYF.

This clone has only one observation. The chain uses TRBV30 and TRBJ2-2; 8 bases match TRBD2. The ends lost 3 bases at V and 5 bases at J; junction bases unmatched: 14. The CDR3 spans 17 residues. Germline CDR1 GTSNPN, CDR2 SVGIG (reference sequence). For the CDR3, the DNA is TGTGCCTGGAGACTGGAGGGTAGCGGGGTTGCAACCGGGGAGCTGTTTTTT. Encoded protein: CAWRLEGSGVATGELFF.

The rearrangement uses TRBV6-5 and TRBJ1-2; D unresolved. This CDR3 has 12 residues. V was clipped by 4 bases and J by 4 bases, with 7 bases between them. Germline CDR1 is MNHEY and CDR2 is SVGAGI. CDR3 amino acids: CASSSPSYGYTF. Written as DNA, the CDR3 is TGTGCCAGCAGTTCCCCTAGCTATGGCTACACCTTC.

This chain joins TRBV5-1 and TRBJ2-7; 12 bases map to TRBD1. The CDR3 is 15 residues long. Trimming at V came to 0 bases and at J to 7 bases, leaving 5 bases not matched to a gene. CDR1 and CDR2 from the germline V gene are SGHRS and YFSETQ. The CDR3 sequence: CASSLEGQGAREQYF. As DNA, the CDR3 is TGCGCCAGCAGCTTGGAGGGACAGGGGGCACGGGAGCAGTACTTC.

The chain couples TRBV9 to TRBJ2-3; 12 bases fit TRBD2. Germline V gives CDR1 SGDLS, CDR2 YYNGEE. V trimming: 3 bases; J trimming: 3 bases; junction bases outside the gene matches: 5. There are 16 residues in the CDR3. The CDR3 bases are TGTGCCAGCAGCGCCGGGACTAGCGGGCTTACAGATACGCAGTATTTT. Translated, it gives CASSAGTSGLTDTQYF.

The chain uses TRBV7-8 and TRBJ2-1, with 7 nucleotides matching TRBD1. Germline CDR1 and CDR2: SGHVS and FQNEAQ. Trimming removed 3 bases from V and 0 bases from J; junction bases left unmatched: 8. The CDR3 spans 17 residues. The CDR3: CASSLIQGLDSYNEQFF. DNA for the CDR3: TGTGCCAGCAGCTTGATACAGGGGTTGGACTCCTACAATGAGCAGTTCTTC.

The gene calls are TRBV7-9 and TRBJ2-5; 9 bases agree with TRBD2. This CDR3 has 15 residues. J lost 5 bases, V lost 4 bases, and 8 bases had no gene match. The germline gives CDR1 SEHNR, CDR2 FQNEAQ (reference sequence). CDR3 coding DNA: TGTGCCAGCAGCTCCAGAGTGGCGGGAGGGGAGACCCAGTACTTC. As protein: CASSSRVAGGETQYF.